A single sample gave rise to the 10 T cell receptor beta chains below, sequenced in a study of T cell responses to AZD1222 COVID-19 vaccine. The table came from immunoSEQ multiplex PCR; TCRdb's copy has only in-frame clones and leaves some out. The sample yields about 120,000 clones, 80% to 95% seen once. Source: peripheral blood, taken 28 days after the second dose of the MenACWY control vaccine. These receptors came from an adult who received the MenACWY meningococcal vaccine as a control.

The CDR3 reads CATSDGTGVNTEAFF. For the CDR3, the DNA is TGTGCCACCAGTGATGGGACAGGGGTGAACACTGAAGCTTTCTTT. J is TRBJ1-1 and V is TRBV24-1; TRBD1 agrees at 10 bases. The germline gives CDR1 KGHDR, CDR2 SFDVKD. The junction had 0 bases not matched to a gene; V was cut back by 3 bases and J by 0 bases. This CDR3 has 15 amino acids.

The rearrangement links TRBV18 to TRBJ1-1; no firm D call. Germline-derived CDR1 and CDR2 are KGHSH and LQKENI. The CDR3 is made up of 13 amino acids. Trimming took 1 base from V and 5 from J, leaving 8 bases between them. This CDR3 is CASSPLVVTEAFF. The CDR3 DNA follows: TGTGCCAGCTCACCACTGGTAGTAACTGAAGCTTTCTTT.

The CDR3 DNA follows: TGCGCCAGCAGCCAGCACAGCGCCTCTACTTCTGGAAACACCATATATTTT. The encoded protein is CASSQHSASTSGNTIYF. This sequence joins TRBV4-1 and TRBJ1-3; D unresolved. Trimming removed 3 bases from V and 1 base from J, with 16 bases in between. This CDR3 region has 17 residues. Germline V gene data show CDR1 as MGHRA and CDR2 as YSYEKL.

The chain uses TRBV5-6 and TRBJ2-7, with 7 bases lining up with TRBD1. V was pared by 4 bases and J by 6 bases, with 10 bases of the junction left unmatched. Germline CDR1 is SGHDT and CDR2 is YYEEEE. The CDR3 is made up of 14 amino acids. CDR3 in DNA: TGTGCCAGCAGCACAGGGACAGCTGTGAGCGAGCAGTACTTC. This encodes CASSTGTAVSEQYF.

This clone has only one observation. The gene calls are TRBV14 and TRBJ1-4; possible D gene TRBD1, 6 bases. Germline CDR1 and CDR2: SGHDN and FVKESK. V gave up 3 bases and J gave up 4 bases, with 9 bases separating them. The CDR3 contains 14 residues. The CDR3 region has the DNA TGTGCCAGCAGCCAGGACAGTTTTAATGAAAAACTGTTTTTT. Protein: CASSQDSFNEKLFF.

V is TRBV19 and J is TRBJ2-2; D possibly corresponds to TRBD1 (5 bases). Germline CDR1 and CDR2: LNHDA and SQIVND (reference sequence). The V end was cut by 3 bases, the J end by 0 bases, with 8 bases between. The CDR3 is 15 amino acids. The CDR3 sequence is CASSIETANTGELFF. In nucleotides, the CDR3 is TGTGCCAGTAGTATCGAGACAGCGAACACCGGGGAGCTGTTTTTT.

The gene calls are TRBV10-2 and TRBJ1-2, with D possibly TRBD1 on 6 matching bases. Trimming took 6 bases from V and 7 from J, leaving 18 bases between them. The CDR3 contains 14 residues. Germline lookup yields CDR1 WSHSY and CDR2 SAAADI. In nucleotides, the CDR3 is TGCGCCAGCAGCGTTACGACAGGTTCCGGTGGCTACACCTTC. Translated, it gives CASSVTTGSGGYTF.

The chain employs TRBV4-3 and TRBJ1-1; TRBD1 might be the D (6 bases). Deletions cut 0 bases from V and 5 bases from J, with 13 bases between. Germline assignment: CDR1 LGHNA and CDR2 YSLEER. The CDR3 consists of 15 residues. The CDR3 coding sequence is TGCGCCAGCAGCCAAGACCAGGTCAGGGGTACTGAAGCTTTCTTT. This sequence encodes CASSQDQVRGTEAFF.

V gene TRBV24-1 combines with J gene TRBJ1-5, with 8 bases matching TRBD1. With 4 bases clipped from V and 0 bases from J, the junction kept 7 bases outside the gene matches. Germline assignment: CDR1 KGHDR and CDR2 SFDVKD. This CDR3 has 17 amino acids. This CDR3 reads CATSDPGTGYSNQPQHF. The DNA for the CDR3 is TGTGCCACCAGTGACCCCGGGACAGGATATAGCAATCAGCCCCAGCATTTT.

In DNA form, the CDR3 reads TGTGCCAGCAGCCCCTTGTGGGGGACCCAGTACTTC. This encodes CASSPLWGTQYF. This chain uses TRBV5-4 with TRBJ2-5; unclear D gene. The V end was cut by 4 bases, the J end by 7 bases, with 11 bases between. Germline values: CDR1 SGHNT, CDR2 YYREEE (reference sequence). CDR3 length: 12 amino acids.